This entry lists 22 T cell receptor beta chains sequenced from one sample in a study of glioma-infiltrating T cells. TCR alpha and beta CDR3 regions were amplified from RNA using iRepertoire nested multiplex PCR. From the multiplex PCR reads, TCRdb called clonotypes with MiXCR, one entry per CDR3 protein. The table has 300,000 to 450,000 distinct CDR3 sequences, roughly two fifths seen once; the top ten hold approximately 12%. Input material: glioma tissue, nonneoplastic brain tissue, or PBMCs (not recorded which). Receptor source: a human donor with low-grade glioma or glioblastoma, undergoing nonglioma brain surgery, or in good health (not recorded which).

To note about this clonotype: This sequence may be a read error, since a much larger clone differs from it by one base. The J gene is TRBJ2-7, the V gene TRBV7-9; TRBD1 aligns across 8 bases. CDR1 is SEHNR and CDR2 is FQNEAQ in the germline V gene (reference sequence). The CDR3 is 12 residues long. With 10 bases clipped from V and 2 bases from J, the junction kept 4 bases outside the gene matches. The CDR3 coding sequence is TGTGCCAACAAGGGACAGGCCTACGAGCAGTACTTC. Protein: CANKGQAYEQYF.

This clonotype was seen at least ten times. The chain couples TRBV6-2 or TRBV6-3 to TRBJ2-5, with D possibly matching TRBD2 (5 bases). In germline, CDR1 is MNHEY, CDR2 SVGEGT. V was pared by 5 bases and J by 1 base, with 11 bases between. The CDR3 has 14 amino acids. In nucleotides, the CDR3 is TGTGCCAGCAGTCCCCGGACTTTCCAAGAGACCCAGTACTTC. As protein: CASSPRTFQETQYF.

J is TRBJ2-1 and V is TRBV6-6; 10 bases are shared with TRBD1. The V gene's germline CDR1 is MNHNY and CDR2 SVGAGI (reference sequence). The CDR3 extends over 15 amino acids. The V segment lost 5 bases and the J segment 11 bases; nucleotides outside the gene matches: 12. CDR3 coding DNA: TGTGCCAGCAGTCCAACCGGGACAGGGGCGGCTAAGCAGTTCTTC. Amino acids: CASSPTGTGAAKQFF.

Concerning this clonotype: One base away lies a much larger clone, so this may be a sequencing read error. Since no conserved phenylalanine or tryptophan closes the CDR3, a read error is the likely cause. The chain combines TRBV7-6 with TRBJ2-3; D is uncertain. Trimming shortened V by 4 bases and J by 3 bases, and 8 bases separated the two germline ends. Germline loops: CDR1 SGHVS, CDR2 FNYEAQ. There are 13 residues in the CDR3. The CDR3 is CASSSSRTDTQYL. The DNA for the CDR3 is TGTGCCAGCAGCTCATCTAGGACAGATACGCAGTATCTT.

This CDR3 is CASSQFYEQYF. In DNA form, the CDR3 reads TGTGCCAGCAGCCAGTTCTACGAGCAGTACTTC. The chain has TRBV28 and TRBJ2-7; D ambiguous. The germline V and J ends were trimmed by 6 bases and 3 bases, with 6 bases remaining between them. CDR3 length: 11 residues. Germline values: CDR1 MDHEN, CDR2 SYDVKM.

The chain recombines TRBV11-2 with TRBJ2-1; 9 bases fit TRBD2. CDR1 is SGHAT and CDR2 is FQNNGV in the germline V gene. V lost 1 base to trimming and J lost 15 bases; unmatched junction nucleotides: 7. This CDR3 has 13 amino acids. CDR3 sequence reads: CASSLGLAGSLFF. Here the CDR3 DNA reads TGTGCCAGCAGCTTAGGGCTAGCGGGATCGCTGTTCTTC.

This sequence joins TRBV14 and TRBJ1-4, with TRBD1 as a possible D gene (6 bases). CDR3 size: 16 residues. V was pared by 2 bases and J by 0 bases, with 10 bases between. Germline V gene lookup returns CDR1 SGHDN and CDR2 FVKESK. The CDR3 here is CASSQLRQATNEKLFF. In nucleotides, the CDR3 is TGTGCCAGCAGCCAACTCCGACAGGCAACTAATGAAAAACTGTTTTTT.

V is TRBV4-1 and J is TRBJ2-7; no reliable D call. The germline CDR1 and CDR2 sequences are MGHRA and YSYEKL. CDR3 length: 14 amino acids. With 4 bases removed from V and 7 bases from J, the gap between germline ends came to 17 bases. CDR3 region: CASSPRAKGGEQYF. The DNA for the CDR3 is TGCGCCAGCAGCCCCCGGGCTAAGGGCGGAGAGCAGTACTTC.

The gene calls are TRBV27 and TRBJ2-7; a possible D gene is TRBD1 (5 bases). Trimming took off 5 bases at V and 5 bases at J, with 19 bases between the two ends. There are 15 residues in the CDR3. The germline V gene encodes CDR1 MNHEY and CDR2 SMNVEV (reference sequence). DNA of the CDR3: TGTGCCAGCAGTCCCAAGTTAGGGGCTCGGGACGAGCAGTACTTC. It encodes CASSPKLGARDEQYF.

This chain links TRBV5-4 with TRBJ2-7; 8 bases agree with TRBD1. J lost 7 bases, V lost 4 bases, and 7 bases had no gene match. Germline-derived CDR1 and CDR2 are SGHNT and YYREEE (reference sequence). The CDR3 extends over 13 amino acids. For the CDR3, the DNA is TGTGCCAGCAGCGCAGGACAGGGAAGGGAGCAGTACTTC. It specifies CASSAGQGREQYF.

This clonotype was observed at least ten times. The V call is TRBV27, the J call TRBJ1-1, with 7 bases fitting TRBD1. V lost 7 bases to trimming and J lost 0 bases; unmatched junction nucleotides: 5. The V gene's germline CDR1 is MNHEY and CDR2 SMNVEV (reference sequence). There are 14 residues in the CDR3. CDR3 DNA: TGTGCCAGCAACCGAGACAGGGTGAACACTGAAGCTTTCTTT. Translated, it gives CASNRDRVNTEAFF.

The V gene is TRBV28, the J gene TRBJ1-5, with 7 bases identical to TRBD1. The V gene end was trimmed by 5 bases and the J gene end by 4 bases; junction bases not matched to a gene: 8. The CDR3 has 15 amino acids. Germline assignment: CDR1 MDHEN and CDR2 SYDVKM. Written as DNA, the CDR3 is TGTGCCAGCAGTATGTCCGGGACAGCAAATCAGCCCCAGCATTTT. This sequence encodes CASSMSGTANQPQHF.

This clonotype occurred a few times. This chain connects TRBV20-1 to TRBJ2-7, with 12 nucleotides matching TRBD2. CDR3 length: 14 amino acids. Unmatched junction bases numbered 8, after V lost 6 bases and J lost 5 bases. Looked up from germline, CDR1 is DFQATT and CDR2 is SNEGSKA (reference sequence). The CDR3 sequence is CSAPTSGSGNEQYF. The CDR3 coding sequence is TGCAGTGCCCCGACTAGCGGGAGTGGCAACGAGCAGTACTTC.

This chain uses TRBV7-2 with TRBJ2-7; D is unclear. This CDR3 spans 12 amino acids. Trimming removed 6 bases from V and 1 base from J, with 7 bases in between. From germline, CDR1 is SGHTA and CDR2 FQGNSA. This CDR3 reads CASSPKSYEQYF. CDR3 sequence (DNA): TGTGCCAGCAGTCCCAAATCCTACGAGCAGTACTTC.

Regarding this clonotype: Since a much larger clone is just one base distant, this may be a read error. V usage is TRBV7-2 and J usage is TRBJ2-5, with 10 bases identical to TRBD1. The CDR3 covers 15 residues. Germline V gene lookup returns CDR1 SGHTA and CDR2 FQGNSA. CDR3 loop: CASSPGQGYQENQYF. The CDR3 region has the DNA TGTGCCAGCAGCCCGGGACAGGGGTACCAAGAGAACCAGTACTTC.

V and J are TRBV9 and TRBJ2-2, with 7 bases lining up with TRBD1. CDR3 length equals 16 residues. The V gene end was trimmed by 0 bases and the J gene end by 4 bases; junction bases not matched to a gene: 6. In germline, CDR1 is SGDLS, CDR2 YYNGEE. The CDR3 here is CASSVANRGGTGELFF. CDR3 sequence (DNA): TGTGCCAGCAGCGTAGCTAACAGGGGCGGCACCGGGGAGCTGTTTTTT.

In regard to this clonotype: Possible read error: a much larger clone is one base away. The chain recombines TRBV6-2 or TRBV6-3 with TRBJ1-1; the D gene is possibly TRBD1 (5 bases). CDR3 length equals 16 residues. Germline V gene sequence: CDR1 MNHEY, CDR2 SVGEGT. The CDR3 loop reads CASSPPGVRMNAEAFF. CDR3 DNA sequence: TGTGCCAGCAGTCCCCCGGGGGTACGAATGAACGCTGAAGCTTTCTTT.

The J gene is TRBJ1-1, the V gene TRBV20-1, with D tentatively TRBD1 (5 bases). Germline CDR1 DFQATT, CDR2 SNEGSKA (reference sequence). The CDR3 loop spans 12 amino acids. CDR3 nucleotide sequence: TGCAGCGTTAGCAGGGCTGGCACTGAAGCTTTCTTT. This sequence encodes CSVSRAGTEAFF.

There are a few counts of this clonotype. The chain employs TRBV27 and TRBJ2-7; 9 bases agree with TRBD1. There are 15 residues in the CDR3. V was pared by 6 bases and J by 7 bases, with 13 bases of the junction left unmatched. Germline V lookup: CDR1 MNHEY, CDR2 SMNVEV (reference sequence). The CDR3 loop is CASSKGGQGMGEQYF. In DNA, the CDR3 is TGTGCCAGCAGCAAAGGGGGACAGGGAATGGGAGAGCAGTACTTC.

On this clonotype itself: The junction and the germline gene differ at one end; a read error may be behind it. This rearrangement joins TRBV3-1 to TRBJ1-5, with unresolved D. Germline assignment: CDR1 LGHDT and CDR2 YNNKEL (reference sequence). This CDR3 has 14 amino acids. CDR3 protein: CASSQVGSNQHQHF. CDR3 in DNA: TGTGCCAGCAGCCAAGTGGGAAGCAATCAGCACCAGCATTTT. The full variable domain, completed using reference TRBV3-1 and TRBJ1-5, is DTAVSQTPKYLVTQMGNDKSIKCEQNLGHDTMYWYKQDSKKFLKIMFSYNNKELIINETVPNRFSPKSPDKAHLNLHINSLELGDSAVYFCASSQVGSNQHQHFGDGTRLSIL.

CDR3 coding DNA: TGTGCCAGCAGCCCAGTCCTCTACAATGAGCAGTTCTTC. Amino acid sequence: CASSPVLYNEQFF. J is TRBJ2-1 and V is TRBV7-6; D not certain. Germline V gene sequence: CDR1 SGHVS, CDR2 FNYEAQ. This CDR3 contains 13 residues. Trimming removed 5 bases at V and 3 bases at J, with 8 bases between. The variable domain in full, completed from reference TRBV7-6 and TRBJ2-1, reads GAGVSQSPRYKVTKRGQDVALRCDPISGHVSLYWYRQALGQGPEFLTYFNYEAQQDKSGLPNDRFSAERPEGSISTLTIQRTEQRDSAMYRCASSPVLYNEQFFGPGTRLTVL.

V gene TRBV4-1 combines with J gene TRBJ2-7; D possibly corresponds to TRBD2 (6 bases). Per the germline V gene, CDR1 is MGHRA and CDR2 is YSYEKL. V lost 3 bases and J 1 base, leaving 16 bases between the germline ends. CDR3 size: 16 residues. The CDR3 DNA reads as TGCGCCAGCAGCCAGGTCCGCGGGACGGCATCCTACGAGCAGTACTTC. This gives the protein CASSQVRGTASYEQYF.